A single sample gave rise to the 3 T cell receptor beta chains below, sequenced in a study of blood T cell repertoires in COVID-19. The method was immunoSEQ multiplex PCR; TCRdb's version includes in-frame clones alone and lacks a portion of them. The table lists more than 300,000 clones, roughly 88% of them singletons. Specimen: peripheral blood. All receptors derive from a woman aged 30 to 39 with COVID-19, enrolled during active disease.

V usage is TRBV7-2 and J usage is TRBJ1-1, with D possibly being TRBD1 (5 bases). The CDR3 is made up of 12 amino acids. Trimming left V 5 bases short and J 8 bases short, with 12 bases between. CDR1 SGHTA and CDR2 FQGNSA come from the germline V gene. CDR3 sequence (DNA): TGTGCCAGCAGCCCATACGGGGGAGAAGCTTTCTTT. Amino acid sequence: CASSPYGGEAFF.

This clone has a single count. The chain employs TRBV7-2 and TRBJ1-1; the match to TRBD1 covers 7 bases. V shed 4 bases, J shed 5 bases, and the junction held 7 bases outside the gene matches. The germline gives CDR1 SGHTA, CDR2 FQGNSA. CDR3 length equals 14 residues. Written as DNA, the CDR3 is TGTGCCAGCAGCTCGAGACAGGGATATACTGAAGCTTTCTTT. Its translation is CASSSRQGYTEAFF.

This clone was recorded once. DNA of the CDR3: TGTGCCAGCAGCTCTGGGACTAGCGGGGGCCAAGAGACCCAGTACTTC. It codes for CASSSGTSGGQETQYF. V gene TRBV7-2 combines with J gene TRBJ2-5, with 14 bases aligning to TRBD2. V lost 4 bases to trimming and J lost 1 base; unmatched junction nucleotides: 2. The CDR3 runs 16 residues. Germline V gene data show CDR1 as SGHTA and CDR2 as FQGNSA.